Shown below are 21 T cell receptor beta chains from a single sample sequenced in a study of early T cells in non-severe SARS-CoV-2 infection. TCRdb re-called the 5' RACE reads through MiXCR, storing one row per CDR3 protein. The data contain tens of thousands of distinct CDR3 sequences, 8% to 13% of them seen just once; the ten biggest clones take up over 7.5%. This specimen was whole blood, taken at baseline. The origin of the receptors is an adult who was a healthcare worker with PCR-confirmed SARS-CoV-2 infection or an uninfected control (not recorded which).

This clonotype has a handful of counts. The J gene is TRBJ1-1, the V gene TRBV13; D gene uncertain. Deletions cut 7 bases from V and 5 bases from J, with 11 bases between. Germline V gives CDR1 PRHDT, CDR2 FYEKMQ (reference sequence). CDR3 length: 12 amino acids. The CDR3 DNA sequence: TGTGCCAGCAACCTTAGGGATACTGAAGCTTTCTTT. It yields the protein CASNLRDTEAFF.

The gene calls are TRBV5-1 and TRBJ2-5; D call uncertain. The V and J ends lost 0 bases and 5 bases respectively, with 20 bases between them. The CDR3 is made up of 17 amino acids. CDR1 is SGHRS, CDR2 YFSETQ, per germline. The CDR3 region is CASSLATPGRSAETQYF. The DNA of the CDR3 is TGCGCCAGCAGCTTGGCGACCCCGGGCCGGTCAGCGGAGACCCAGTACTTC.

Comment on this clonotype: Germline and junction disagree at one end, which may indicate a read error. The V and J genes are TRBV5-1 and TRBJ1-1; 7 bases are shared with TRBD1. The CDR3 covers 14 residues. CDR1 and CDR2 from the germline V gene are SGHRS and YFSETQ. CDR3 bases: TGCGCCAGCAGCACAGGGGACTTGAATACTGAAGCTTTCTTT. This gives the protein CASSTGDLNTEAFF.

The sample holds many counts of this clonotype. The rearrangement uses TRBV20-1 and TRBJ2-3; TRBD1 aligns across 8 bases. The CDR3 loop spans 19 amino acids. CDR1 and CDR2 (germline): DFQATT, SNEGSKA (reference sequence). J gave up 0 bases and V 3 bases, and 17 bases lay outside the gene matches. The CDR3, as DNA: TGCAGTGCTAGGGAAGATTCGGGAGCAGGGGGCCTTAGCACAGATACGCAGTATTTT. Its translation is CSAREDSGAGGLSTDTQYF.

The chain links TRBV29-1 to TRBJ2-7; D remains unclear. The germline CDR1 and CDR2 sequences are SQVTM and ANQGSEA. Trimming pared 2 bases from V and 4 bases from J, leaving 6 bases between. The CDR3 has 11 amino acids. The CDR3 DNA follows: TGCAGCGTTGAAAAAGCGTACGAGCAGTACTTC. Its protein is CSVEKAYEQYF.

V usage is TRBV29-1 and J usage is TRBJ2-6; D unclear. The CDR3 loop spans 14 amino acids. Trimming cost V 6 bases and J 1 base, with 10 bases left between them. In germline, CDR1 is SQVTM, CDR2 ANQGSEA. CDR3: CSVAQASGANVLTF. In DNA form, the CDR3 reads TGCAGCGTCGCCCAGGCTTCTGGGGCCAACGTCCTGACTTTC.

This rearrangement joins TRBV5-4 to TRBJ2-4; possible D gene TRBD1, 8 bases. Germline-derived CDR1 and CDR2 are SGHNT and YYREEE (reference sequence). This CDR3 region has 17 residues. Trimming removed 1 base at V and 5 bases at J, with 19 bases between. CDR3 in amino acids: CASSLQGGGQVENIQYF. CDR3 DNA sequence: TGTGCCAGCAGCTTGCAGGGCGGGGGACAGGTGGAAAACATTCAGTACTTC.

This clonotype was counted ten times or more. The V gene is TRBV7-9, the J gene TRBJ2-1, with D possibly matching TRBD2 (6 bases). The CDR3 contains 13 residues. V dropped 7 bases and J dropped 7 bases, with 14 bases sitting between them. Germline CDR1 SEHNR, CDR2 FQNEAQ (reference sequence). The CDR3 protein is CASISRERNEQFF. CDR3 DNA sequence: TGTGCCAGCATTAGCCGGGAGAGGAATGAGCAGTTCTTC.

This clonotype has a count of ten or more. The gene calls are TRBV6-1 and TRBJ2-1, with 12 bases lining up with TRBD2. The germline CDR1 and CDR2 sequences are MNHNS and SASEGT. V lost 4 bases to trimming and J lost 2 bases; unmatched junction nucleotides: 3. The CDR3 sequence is 16 residues long. Here the CDR3 reads CASSAASGRAYNEQFF. The CDR3 region has the DNA TGTGCCAGCAGTGCGGCTAGCGGGAGGGCCTACAATGAGCAGTTCTTC.

The sample holds many counts of this clonotype. The genes are TRBV20-1 and TRBJ2-1; 14 nucleotides align to TRBD2. The CDR3 is 13 amino acids. Germline assignment: CDR1 DFQATT and CDR2 SNEGSKA (reference sequence). V lost 3 bases to trimming and J lost 12 bases; unmatched junction nucleotides: 4. DNA of the CDR3: TGCAGTGCTAGCGGGACTAGCGGGAGTTGGCAGTTCTTC. This translates into CSASGTSGSWQFF.

This clonotype was counted ten times or more. The rearrangement uses TRBV7-9 and TRBJ2-7; tentative D call: TRBD2 (6 bases). The V end lost 10 bases, the J end lost 4 bases, and 14 bases lay between the germline ends. The CDR3 is 12 residues long. CDR1 SEHNR and CDR2 FQNEAQ come from the germline V gene (reference sequence). The CDR3, as DNA: TGTGCCACGGGGGACGGGGGTTACGAGCAGTACTTC. Translating gives CATGDGGYEQYF. Looking up the rest from reference TRBV7-9 and TRBJ2-7 gives the full variable domain: DTGVSQNPRHKITKRGQNVTFRCDPISEHNRLYWYRQTLGQGPEFLTYFQNEAQLEKSRLLSDRFSAERPKGSFSTLEIQRTEQGDSAMYLCATGDGGYEQYFGPGTRLTVT.

This clonotype was observed a handful of times. In DNA form, the CDR3 reads TGCAGTGCTAGAGAAGGGTCAGGGCTTGGCTACACCTTC. It translates to CSAREGSGLGYTF. This chain joins TRBV20-1 and TRBJ1-2, with a tentative D call TRBD1 (5 bases). V lost 0 bases and J 7 bases, leaving 12 bases between the germline ends. CDR1 and CDR2 (germline): DFQATT, SNEGSKA (reference sequence). The CDR3 length is 13 residues.

This clonotype was recorded a few times. The chain links TRBV20-1 to TRBJ1-4; D ambiguous. The length of the CDR3 is 13 residues. Germline CDR1 is DFQATT and CDR2 is SNEGSKA (reference sequence). The V end lost 1 base, the J end lost 6 bases, and 9 bases lay between the germline ends. DNA for the CDR3: TGCAGTGCTAGAGTGGGTACGGATGAAAAACTGTTTTTT. This sequence encodes CSARVGTDEKLFF.

This clonotype was recorded a few times. The rearrangement uses TRBV18 and TRBJ2-5, with 7 bases aligning to TRBD1. The CDR3 is made up of 14 amino acids. The ends lost 6 bases at V and 4 bases at J; junction bases unmatched: 8. CDR1 KGHSH and CDR2 LQKENI come from the germline V gene. CDR3 region: CASSRRQGRETQYF. The CDR3 nucleotides read TGTGCCAGCTCCCGCCGACAGGGTCGAGAGACCCAGTACTTC.

This clonotype has at least ten counts. J is TRBJ2-1 and V is TRBV5-4, with TRBD2 as a possible D gene (5 bases). The CDR3 covers 13 residues. The germline CDR1 and CDR2 sequences are SGHNT and YYREEE (reference sequence). Trimming pared 3 bases from V and 9 bases from J, leaving 13 bases between. The CDR3: CASSSTNGGEQFF. The CDR3 DNA is TGTGCCAGCAGCTCAACCAACGGAGGTGAGCAGTTCTTC.

This clonotype has a handful of counts. This rearrangement joins TRBV23-1 to TRBJ2-1; D gene unclear. Being an ORF, TRBV23-1 has a function that is uncertain. With 10 bases removed from V and 5 bases from J, the gap between germline ends came to 18 bases. The CDR3 sequence is 14 residues long. CDR3 DNA sequence: TGCGCCACCGCCCTGGAGTCCCTGGACAATGAGCAGTTCTTC. This sequence encodes CATALESLDNEQFF.

This clonotype came up a few times. The rearrangement joins TRBV7-8 to TRBJ2-7; possible D gene TRBD1, 6 bases. Looked up from germline, CDR1 is SGHVS and CDR2 is FQNEAQ. The CDR3 has 14 amino acids. Trimming cost V 1 base and J 2 bases, with 9 bases left between them. The CDR3 region is CASSLVRGTYEQYF. The CDR3 nucleotides are TGTGCCAGCAGCTTAGTTAGGGGGACCTACGAGCAGTACTTC.

This clonotype was counted a few times. The rearrangement joins TRBV6-6 to TRBJ2-3, with 7 bases identical to TRBD2. Trimming cost V 2 bases and J 5 bases; bases outside gene matches: 1. Germline loops: CDR1 MNHNY, CDR2 SVGAGI (reference sequence). This CDR3 region has 13 residues. CDR3 region: CASSYGGEDTQYF. The CDR3 coding sequence is TGTGCCAGCAGTTACGGGGGGGAAGATACGCAGTATTTT.

This clonotype was detected only once. The chain couples TRBV9 to TRBJ2-1, with 7 bases aligning to TRBD1. Germline values: CDR1 SGDLS, CDR2 YYNGEE. This CDR3 is 17 amino acids long. V trimming: 0 bases; J trimming: 0 bases; junction bases outside the gene matches: 6. CDR3 in DNA: TGTGCCAGCAGCGTAGATTACAGGGGAAGCTCCTACAATGAGCAGTTCTTC. Translation gives CASSVDYRGSSYNEQFF.

The CDR3 DNA sequence: TGTGCCAGCAGTGAGAGGTGGGGAGACGAGCAGTACTTC. Translated: CASSERWGDEQYF. V gene TRBV2 combines with J gene TRBJ2-7; the D gene is possibly TRBD2 (5 bases). This CDR3 has 13 residues. Germline CDR1 SNHLY, CDR2 FYNNEI. V was clipped by 3 bases and J by 5 bases, with 11 bases between them.

This chain connects TRBV6-6 to TRBJ1-1; D is unresolved. The CDR3 runs 17 residues. V was clipped by 2 bases and J by 3 bases, with 19 bases between them. Germline loops: CDR1 MNHNY, CDR2 SVGAGI (reference sequence). The CDR3 loop reads CASSYQDAFQAYTEAFF. As DNA, the CDR3 is TGTGCCAGCAGTTACCAGGACGCCTTCCAAGCATACACTGAAGCTTTCTTT.